This T cell receptor beta chain was observed in a study of technical replicates of blood from a few donors (TCRdb year 2017). Points on this clone: Its antigen is currently not known. The sample holds no much larger clone one base away, and base qualities are not on file.

Libraries were made using the immunoSEQ multiplex PCR assay. TCRdb took this table from immuneACCESS and kept in-frame rearrangements with V and J called. Such tables lack part of the clones; where checked against another copy, unresolved V genes explain under half of the gap, and the rest is unexplained. The table for this sample lists 76,000 or so clones; just over 85% of them were counted only once. The ten largest clones represent around 4.8% of the sample. Taken from cysteine to phenylalanine, the CDR3 has 11 residues. Kept here is only the CDR3 DNA, which spans 33 bases and is read in frame from base 1. Via the germline V gene (reference sequence), CDR1 is SEHNR and CDR2 FQNEAQ. Relative to germline, V is missing 10 bases and J is missing 11 bases, with 8 bases of the junction outside any gene match.

The sample taken for sequencing was PBMCs. The chain is assembled from TRBV7-9 and TRBJ2-3, with 8 bases in between that match TRBD1. This TCR was recovered from a human donor in good health. Some clones in this sample may be carry-over from other donors' samples. CDR3 protein: CATPGQGRQYF. The DNA is TGTGCCACGCCCGGACAGGGAAGGCAGTATTTT. Full variable domain (CDR3 extended with the reference TRBV7-9 and TRBJ2-3 proteins): DTGVSQNPRHKITKRGQNVTFRCDPISEHNRLYWYRQTLGQGPEFLTYFQNEAQLEKSRLLSDRFSAERPKGSFSTLEIQRTEQGDSAMYLCATPGQGRQYFGPGTRLTVL.